This T cell receptor (beta chain) originates from a study of blood T cells in healthy people across ages. Overall study results and limits: Higher diversity and more naive CD4+ cells were features of long-lived donors, compared to aged donors.

Every donor gave approximately 10 milliliters of peripheral blood. Primers used in a second PCR of about 7 to 12 cycles were a sample-barcoded 5' primer and a J-beta primer mix. TCRdb re-analysed the 5' RACE reads in MiXCR, keeping a single row per CDR3 protein. The table lists about 290,000 distinct CDR3 sequences, 27% of them singletons. CDR3 length equals 15 residues. The V end lost 1 base, the J end lost 2 bases, and 8 bases lay between the germline ends. Germline CDR1 and CDR2: KGHSH and LQKENI. To note about this clonotype: Its antigen is not known.

The source of this sequence is an older woman in good health. Sequenced: blood. This chain joins TRBV18 and TRBJ1-4; D remains unclear. CDR3 sequence: CASSPRSGTNEKLFF. The CDR3 coding sequence is TGTGCCAGCTCACCACGCAGTGGTACTAATGAAAAACTGTTTTTT. The variable domain in full, with the rest retrieved from reference TRBV18 and TRBJ1-4, is NAGVMQNPRHLVRRRGQEARLRCSPMKGHSHVYWYRQLPEEGLKFMVYLQKENIIDESGMPKERFSAEFPKEGPSILRIQQVVRGDSAAYFCASSPRSGTNEKLFFGSGTQLSVL.